Presented here are 8 T cell receptor beta chains from one specimen sequenced in a study of shared clonotypes between healthy human individuals. The protocol was immunoSEQ multiplex PCR, while the TCRdb copy is restricted to in-frame clones and leaves out a portion. The sample comprises roughly 2 million clones, over 85% of which are singletons, and about 1.1% rests with the top ten. Terminally differentiated effector memory CD45RA+ cells were left out of the naive CD8 fraction, which was CD45RO-negative and positively selected for CCR7. The sample comprised naive CD8+ T cells sorted from blood. These receptors were obtained from a man aged 18 to 29 in good health.

Concerning this clone: Within the sample, other DNA sequences also encode this same CDR3. The genes are TRBV5-6 and TRBJ2-7; D gene uncertain. This CDR3 has 13 residues. Trimming removed 0 bases at V and 4 bases at J, with 8 bases between. Germline loops: CDR1 SGHDT, CDR2 YYEEEE. The CDR3 DNA reads as TGTGCCAGCAGCTTGGTAGGGCCTTACGAGCAGTACTTC. Translated, it gives CASSLVGPYEQYF.

The chain joins TRBV6-4 to TRBJ2-6; D possibly matches TRBD1 or TRBD2 (5 bases each). The V gene lost 6 bases and the J gene lost 0 bases, with 9 bases spanning the gap. In germline, CDR1 is MRHNA, CDR2 SNTAGT. This CDR3 spans 15 amino acids. This chain's CDR3 is CASRDGASGANVLTF. The CDR3 nucleotides read TGTGCCAGCAGGGACGGGGCCTCTGGGGCCAACGTCCTGACTTTC.

This clone was picked up a small number of times. The rearrangement links TRBV19 to TRBJ1-5; 8 positions agree with TRBD1. The CDR3 length is 16 residues. The J segment lost 1 base and the V segment lost 1 base, leaving 3 bases of the junction unmatched. Per the germline V gene, CDR1 is LNHDA and CDR2 is SQIVND (reference sequence). CDR3 amino acids: CASSIGYRGSNQPQHF. In nucleotides, the CDR3 is TGTGCCAGTAGTATAGGGTACAGGGGGAGCAATCAGCCCCAGCATTTT.

V usage is TRBV9 and J usage is TRBJ1-1; D is unresolved. Trimming cost V 0 bases and J 1 base, with 7 bases left between them. There are 14 residues in the CDR3. From germline, CDR1 is SGDLS and CDR2 YYNGEE. The CDR3 here is CASSVVSRNTEAFF. The CDR3 nucleotides read TGTGCCAGCAGCGTAGTAAGCAGGAACACTGAAGCTTTCTTT.

This sequence joins TRBV11-2 and TRBJ2-7, with 11 bases matching TRBD2. This CDR3 contains 15 residues. The germline V gene encodes CDR1 SGHAT and CDR2 FQNNGV. V was clipped by 2 bases and J by 4 bases; unmatched bases: 4. The DNA of the CDR3 is TGTGCCAGCAGCTTACCCAGACTAGCGGGGTACGAGCAGTACTTC. Its translation is CASSLPRLAGYEQYF.

The J gene is TRBJ2-1, the V gene TRBV21-1; TRBD1 is the table's D call and was not checked against the DNA. TRBV21-1 is recorded as a pseudogene. The CDR3 sequence is 17 residues long. DNA of the CDR3: TGTGCCAGCAGCATCTGGGGGCGTCGGGGAAAGTACAGTGAGCAGTTCTTC. This translates into CASSIWGRRGKYSEQFF.

V is TRBV29-1 and J is TRBJ2-5; no definite D call. Germline V lookup: CDR1 SQVTM, CDR2 ANQGSEA. The length of the CDR3 is 12 residues. Between the trimmed V and J ends, which lost 4 bases and 2 bases, there was a span of 8 bases. The CDR3 loop is CSVVSEQETQYF. CDR3 in DNA: TGCAGCGTTGTTTCGGAACAAGAGACCCAGTACTTC.

This clone was seen only once. This sample also contains other DNA sequences that code for the same CDR3. This chain joins TRBV6-5 and TRBJ2-3; the D is unclear. The CDR3 runs 16 residues. V shed 0 bases and J shed 1 base, with 11 bases lying between them. Germline V gives CDR1 MNHEY, CDR2 SVGAGI. CDR3 DNA: TGTGCCAGCAGTTACTCCCCTGGCCCAGGCACAGATACGCAGTATTTT. It is translated as CASSYSPGPGTDTQYF.